A single sample gave rise to the 20 T cell receptor beta chains below, sequenced in a study of CD8 T cell repertoires and HIV-1 epitope variants. Method: immunoSEQ multiplex PCR; TCRdb's copy keeps in-frame clones and lacks some. Seen here are under 3,000 clones, roughly 60% observed once, and the top ten hold more than 35%. These TCRs are of unknown antigen specificity. Material: cultured CD8+ T cells derived from PBMCs. The source of these receptors is a male donor with HIV.

This clone is categorized as large. Here the CDR3 DNA reads TGTGCCAGCAGTGACGGGACAGCCACCGGGGAGCTGTTTTTT. This gives the protein CASSDGTATGELFF. The rearrangement links TRBV25-1 to TRBJ2-2, with 7 bases fitting TRBD1. The V segment lost 3 bases and the J segment 4 bases; nucleotides outside the gene matches: 2. Germline CDR1 is MGHDK and CDR2 is SYGVNS. This CDR3 is built from 14 residues.

The chain uses TRBV5-4 and TRBJ2-7, with D perhaps matching TRBD2 (5 bases). The CDR3 extends over 12 amino acids. CDR1 and CDR2 from the germline V gene are SGHNT and YYREEE (reference sequence). The V gene lost 4 bases and the J gene lost 5 bases, with 10 bases spanning the gap. As DNA, the CDR3 is TGTGCCAGCAGCGGACCCGGGAACGAGCAGTACTTC. Its protein is CASSGPGNEQYF.

This chain uses TRBV7-2 with TRBJ1-5; D gene uncertain. Trimming shortened V by 4 bases and J by 0 bases, and 10 bases separated the two germline ends. There are 15 residues in the CDR3. Germline loops: CDR1 SGHTA, CDR2 FQGNSA. CDR3 in DNA: TGTGCCAGCAGCTCGGAGGGCTATAGCAATCAGCCCCAGCATTTT. Amino acid sequence: CASSSEGYSNQPQHF.

V gene TRBV5-6 combines with J gene TRBJ2-7; 10 nucleotides match TRBD2. V dropped 4 bases and J dropped 0; count of bases not matched to a gene: 13. Germline lookup yields CDR1 SGHDT and CDR2 YYEEEE. This CDR3 contains 18 residues. CDR3 DNA sequence: TGTGCCAGCAGCCCCGGGGGAGCGGGGGGGTATAGCTCCTACGAGCAGTACTTC. It encodes CASSPGGAGGYSSYEQYF.

The chain employs TRBV5-4 and TRBJ2-2; tentative D call: TRBD2 (5 bases). CDR1 is SGHNT, CDR2 YYREEE, per germline (reference sequence). The V end lost 0 bases, the J end lost 5 bases, and 8 bases lay between the germline ends. The CDR3 totals 14 residues. CDR3 in DNA: TGTGCCAGCAGCTTGGCCACGGGGACCGGGGAGCTGTTTTTT. Translation gives CASSLATGTGELFF.

The V call is TRBV7-9, the J call TRBJ2-1; perhaps D is TRBD1 or TRBD2 (6 bases each). The CDR3 sequence is 16 residues long. Germline CDR1 is SEHNR and CDR2 is FQNEAQ (reference sequence). The ends were cut back, 1 base at V and 2 bases at J, with 12 bases in the middle. Here the CDR3 reads CASSLVGRDTYNEQFF. The CDR3 bases are TGTGCCAGCAGCTTAGTGGGGCGGGACACCTACAATGAGCAGTTCTTC.

The chain recombines TRBV7-2 with TRBJ2-7, with 11 nucleotides matching TRBD2. Per germline, CDR1 SGHTA and CDR2 FQGNSA. CDR3 length equals 14 residues. V lost 3 bases, J lost 3 bases, and 1 base stayed unmatched. CDR3 nucleotide sequence: TGTGCCAGCAGCTTTGGGACTAGCGGCTACGAGCAGTACTTC. Translating gives CASSFGTSGYEQYF.

V gene TRBV15 combines with J gene TRBJ2-7; D might be TRBD2 (6 bases). Germline values: CDR1 LNHNV, CDR2 YYDKDF (reference sequence). Trimming shortened V by 5 bases and J by 0 bases, and 17 bases separated the two germline ends. The CDR3 loop spans 16 amino acids. The CDR3 DNA follows: TGTGCCACCAGCTCCGACCATAGCGGAAGCTCCTACGAGCAGTACTTC. This translates into CATSSDHSGSSYEQYF.

The chain employs TRBV28 and TRBJ2-1, with a tentative D call TRBD2 (6 bases). The germline CDR1 and CDR2 sequences are MDHEN and SYDVKM. The CDR3 runs to 17 residues. V was clipped by 1 base and J by 4 bases, with 17 bases between them. The CDR3 bases are TGTGCCAGCAGTTTATACCCACTGGCGGGGACTTACAATGAGCAGTTCTTC. It codes for CASSLYPLAGTYNEQFF.

This sequence joins TRBV4-3 and TRBJ1-6, with D possibly being TRBD1 (6 bases). Germline CDR1 reads LGHNA; CDR2 reads YSLEER. Between the trimmed V and J ends, which lost 0 bases and 9 bases, there was a span of 21 bases. The CDR3 spans 18 residues. CDR3 DNA: TGCGCCAGCAGCCAAGATCTGGATCCGGCATCGGGGGCTTCACCCCTCCACTTT. Amino acids: CASSQDLDPASGASPLHF.

This chain connects TRBV7-8 to TRBJ2-1, with 8 bases matching TRBD2. Unmatched junction bases numbered 2, after V lost 3 bases and J lost 4 bases. Germline V lookup: CDR1 SGHVS, CDR2 FQNEAQ. The CDR3 sequence is 14 residues long. CDR3 sequence reads: CASSFSGAYNEQFF. The CDR3 bases are TGTGCCAGCAGCTTTAGCGGGGCATACAATGAGCAGTTCTTC. Supplemented by reference TRBV7-8 and TRBJ2-1, the full variable domain reads GAGVSQSPRYKVAKRGQDVALRCDPISGHVSLFWYQQALGQGPEFLTYFQNEAQLDKSGLPSDRFFAERPEGSVSTLKIQRTQQEDSAVYLCASSFSGAYNEQFFGPGTRLTVL.

This clone was recorded a few times. This sequence joins TRBV5-4 and TRBJ2-1; TRBD1 might be the D (5 bases). Germline V CDR1 and CDR2: SGHNT, YYREEE (reference sequence). This CDR3 is built from 13 residues. Trimming cost V 1 base and J 10 bases, with 12 bases left between them. This CDR3 is CASSLSQGSEQFF. In DNA form, the CDR3 reads TGTGCCAGCAGCTTGTCGCAGGGCAGCGAGCAGTTCTTC.

This chain connects TRBV5-1 to TRBJ1-1, with D unclear. The CDR3 has 13 amino acids. V lost 4 bases and J 1 base, leaving 8 bases between the germline ends. The germline CDR1 and CDR2 sequences are SGHRS and YFSETQ. CDR3 nucleotides: TGCGCCAGCAGCCACAGTACGAACACTGAAGCTTTCTTT. This encodes CASSHSTNTEAFF.

The chain recombines TRBV19 with TRBJ1-5; D remains ambiguous. The V end lost 3 bases, the J end lost 5 bases, and 8 bases lay between the germline ends. This CDR3 comprises 13 residues. The germline CDR1 and CDR2 sequences are LNHDA and SQIVND (reference sequence). The CDR3: CASSMWGDQPQHF. The CDR3 nucleotides read TGTGCCAGTAGTATGTGGGGAGATCAGCCCCAGCATTTT.

The chain has TRBV28 and TRBJ1-6; no firm D call. In germline, CDR1 is MDHEN, CDR2 SYDVKM. The CDR3 is 14 amino acids. V lost 7 bases and J 0 bases, leaving 7 bases between the germline ends. Here the CDR3 DNA reads TGTGCCAGCAAAGCGCTCTCCTATAATTCACCCCTCCACTTT. It codes for CASKALSYNSPLHF.

This chain joins TRBV7-2 and TRBJ2-7; tentatively, D is TRBD1 or TRBD2 (5 bases each). The CDR3 has 17 amino acids. Trimming left V 5 bases short and J 2 bases short, with 22 bases between. Germline V gene data show CDR1 as SGHTA and CDR2 as FQGNSA. This chain's CDR3 is CASSLGDGAASTYEQYF. As DNA, the CDR3 is TGTGCCAGCAGCCTAGGGGATGGAGCGGCCTCTACCTACGAGCAGTACTTC.

CDR3 bases: TGTGCCAGCAGCCGAAGTATCGAGGGGCAGGGAACCTACGAGCAGTACTTC. Protein sequence: CASSRSIEGQGTYEQYF. This rearrangement joins TRBV4-2 to TRBJ2-7; D is possibly TRBD1 or TRBD2 (5 bases each). Germline V lookup: CDR1 LGHNA, CDR2 YNFKEQ. V lost 4 bases and J 2 bases, leaving 21 bases between the germline ends. CDR3 length equals 17 residues.

In this sample, this clone turned up a few times. The rearrangement joins TRBV7-9 to TRBJ2-7; D gene unclear. Deletions cut 4 bases from V and 6 bases from J, with 13 bases between. Germline V gene sequence: CDR1 SEHNR, CDR2 FQNEAQ (reference sequence). This CDR3 spans 13 amino acids. The CDR3 is CASSSDPQPEQYF. In DNA form, the CDR3 reads TGTGCCAGCAGCTCGGACCCTCAGCCCGAGCAGTACTTC.

This clone was detected a few times. This chain links TRBV7-9 with TRBJ1-1, with 10 bases lining up with TRBD1. Germline V gene lookup returns CDR1 SEHNR and CDR2 FQNEAQ (reference sequence). This CDR3 is built from 15 residues. V shed 5 bases and J 7 bases; nucleotides not matched to a gene: 10. Here the CDR3 reads CASSQSTGGGYEAFF. DNA of the CDR3: TGTGCCAGCAGCCAATCGACAGGGGGCGGCTATGAAGCTTTCTTT.

This clone came up a few times. This chain joins TRBV5-8 and TRBJ2-1; TRBD2 aligns across 10 bases. The germline V gene encodes CDR1 SGHTS and CDR2 YDEGEE. With 1 base clipped from V and 3 bases from J, the junction kept 4 bases outside the gene matches. The CDR3 has 16 residues. CDR3 coding DNA: TGTGCCAGCAGCTTGACAACTAGCGGGAACTACAATGAGCAGTTCTTC. This codes for CASSLTTSGNYNEQFF.